The source of this T cell receptor beta chain is a study of blood T cells in healthy people across ages. Across the study: In model experiments, template switching was able to capture about one barcoded beta molecule for every two T cells that were present. The study's findings and limits: With naive T cell percentage, TCR beta diversity showed a strong correlation.

The trim removed 6 bases at V and 3 bases at J, leaving 3 bases unmatched. The CDR3 has 14 residues. Looked up from germline, CDR1 is ENHRY and CDR2 is SYGVKD. Primers used in a second PCR of about 7 to 12 cycles were a sample-barcoded 5' primer and a J-beta primer mix. With 12 random nucleotides, a template-switch adaptor tagged each individual cDNA molecule. One entry per CDR3 protein results from TCRdb running MiXCR on the 5' RACE reads. Of 1.5 million to 2 million distinct CDR3 sequences in the sample, roughly 27% are singletons; the top ten hold 7% to 9%. Note on this clonotype: The antigen is unknown.

This clonotype originated in a woman in her 30s in good health. The specimen sequenced was blood. The V and J genes are TRBV10-3 and TRBJ2-2; 8 bases match TRBD1. The CDR3 reads CAISQTGDTGELFF. DNA of the CDR3: TGTGCCATCAGCCAGACAGGGGACACCGGGGAGCTGTTTTTT.